This entry lists 4 T cell receptor beta chains sequenced from one sample in a study of T cell responses to AZD1222 COVID-19 vaccine. Only in-frame clones appear in the TCRdb table, and some are missing; sequencing was by immunoSEQ multiplex PCR. Of about 140,000 clones detected, more than 70% appear once; the ten largest clones hold under 3.5%. The sample consisted of peripheral blood, taken on day 0 of AZD1222 vaccination. The receptors shown here come from an adult in good health.

The chain employs TRBV7-2 and TRBJ1-5; D is unclear. The CDR3 has 17 residues. V lost 1 base, J lost 0 bases, and 13 bases lay in between. Looked up from germline, CDR1 is SGHTA and CDR2 is FQGNSA. The CDR3 sequence: CASSLVAERYSNQPQHF. The CDR3 nucleotides read TGTGCCAGCAGCTTAGTGGCAGAAAGATATAGCAATCAGCCCCAGCATTTT.

The chain links TRBV12-3 or TRBV12-4 to TRBJ1-2; no clear D gene. The V and J ends lost 3 bases and 7 bases respectively, with 12 bases between them. The CDR3 is made up of 13 amino acids. The CDR3 loop reads CASSFRGAGGYTF. Here the CDR3 DNA reads TGTGCCAGCAGTTTTCGGGGAGCCGGTGGCTACACCTTC.

The chain links TRBV5-6 to TRBJ1-1; D call uncertain. The V end was cut by 0 bases, the J end by 3 bases, with 6 bases between. Germline V gene sequence: CDR1 SGHDT, CDR2 YYEEEE. CDR3 length equals 13 residues. This CDR3 reads CASSLAGYTEAFF. The DNA for the CDR3 is TGTGCCAGCAGCTTGGCGGGGTACACTGAAGCTTTCTTT.

This chain joins TRBV7-3 and TRBJ1-1, with TRBD1 identical over 7 bases. The CDR3 length is 13 residues. Germline-derived CDR1 and CDR2 are SGHTA and FQGTGA. Trimming cost V 4 bases and J 4 bases; bases outside gene matches: 3. CDR3 sequence (DNA): TGTGCCAGCAGCTCGCGGACAGGCACTGAAGCTTTCTTT. This codes for CASSSRTGTEAFF. The full variable domain, rest sourced from reference TRBV7-3 and TRBJ1-1, is GAGVSQTPSNKVTEKGKYVELRCDPISGHTALYWYRQSLGQGPEFLIYFQGTGAADDSGLPNDRFFAVRPEGSVSTLKIQRTERGDSAVYLCASSSRTGTEAFFGQGTRLTVV.